The 3 T cell receptor beta chains listed next were all sequenced from one sample in a study of T cells after yellow fever vaccination. Using its own MiXCR run on the 5' RACE reads, TCRdb lists one record per CDR3 protein. Altogether approximately 250,000 distinct CDR3 sequences are present, approximately 5.2% being singletons, with the ten largest covering around 3.5%. The sequencing here drew on CD4+ T cells sorted from PBMCs, taken on the day of the yellow fever booster vaccination. The receptors here all came from a young man who received the YFV17D yellow fever vaccine.

V gene TRBV19 combines with J gene TRBJ1-5, with D unresolved. V gave up 3 bases and J gave up 4 bases, with 10 bases separating them. CDR1 is LNHDA and CDR2 is SQIVND in the germline V gene (reference sequence). The CDR3 is 14 amino acids. Here the CDR3 DNA reads TGTGCCAGTAGTATTACGGACTCTAATCAGCCCCAGCATTTT. Protein sequence: CASSITDSNQPQHF.

There are many counts of this clonotype. The chain uses TRBV6-1 and TRBJ2-1, with TRBD1 as a possible D gene (7 bases). Germline V CDR1 and CDR2: MNHNS, SASEGT. Trimming left V 10 bases short and J 1 base short, with 20 bases between. The CDR3 extends over 16 amino acids. The DNA of the CDR3 is TGTGCCATCCGTCCGAAACAGGGGAGGTCCTACAATGAGCAGTTCTTC. Amino acid sequence: CAIRPKQGRSYNEQFF.

This clonotype was observed a few times. The J gene is TRBJ2-3, the V gene TRBV19; 8 bases are shared with TRBD1. CDR3 length: 17 residues. The germline V gene has CDR1 LNHDA and CDR2 SQIVND (reference sequence). V shed 5 bases, J shed 2 bases, and the junction held 12 bases outside the gene matches. CDR3 coding DNA: TGTGCCAGTAGTTACTCCGGGACAGGCGGGTCCACAGATACGCAGTATTTT. Translation: CASSYSGTGGSTDTQYF.